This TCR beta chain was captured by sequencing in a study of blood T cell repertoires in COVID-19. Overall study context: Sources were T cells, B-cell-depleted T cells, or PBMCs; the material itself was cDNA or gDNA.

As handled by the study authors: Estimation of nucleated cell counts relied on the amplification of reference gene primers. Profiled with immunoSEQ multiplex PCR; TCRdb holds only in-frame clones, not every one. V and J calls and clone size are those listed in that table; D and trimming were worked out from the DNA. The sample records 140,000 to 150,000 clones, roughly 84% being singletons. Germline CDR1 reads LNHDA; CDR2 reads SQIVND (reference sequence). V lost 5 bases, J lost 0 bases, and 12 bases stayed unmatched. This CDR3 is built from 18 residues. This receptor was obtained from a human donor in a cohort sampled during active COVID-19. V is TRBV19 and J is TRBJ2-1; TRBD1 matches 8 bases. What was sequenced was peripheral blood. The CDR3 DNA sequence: TGTGCCAGTAGTCGCCTACTACAGGGGGGAGGCTCCTACAATGAGCAGTTCTTC. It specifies CASSRLLQGGGSYNEQFF.